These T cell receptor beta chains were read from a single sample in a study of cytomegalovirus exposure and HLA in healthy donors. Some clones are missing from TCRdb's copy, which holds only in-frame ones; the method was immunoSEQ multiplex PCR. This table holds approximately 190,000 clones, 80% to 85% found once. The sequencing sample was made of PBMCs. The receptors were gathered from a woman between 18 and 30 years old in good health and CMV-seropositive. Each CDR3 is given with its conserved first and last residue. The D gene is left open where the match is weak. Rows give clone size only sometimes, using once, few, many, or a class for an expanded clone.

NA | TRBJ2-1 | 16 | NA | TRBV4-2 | CASSPRTGGLYNEQFF | TGTGCCAGCAGCCCTCGAACGGGGGGCTTATACAATGAGCAGTTCTTC
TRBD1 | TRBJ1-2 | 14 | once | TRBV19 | CASNKGRGQGGYTF | TGTGCCAGTAATAAGGGCAGGGGGCAGGGAGGCTACACCTTC
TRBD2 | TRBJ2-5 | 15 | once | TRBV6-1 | CASSEASGGQETQYF | TGTGCCAGCAGTGAGGCTAGCGGGGGGCAAGAGACCCAGTACTTC
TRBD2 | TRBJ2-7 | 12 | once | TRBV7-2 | CASSLRGGEQYF | TGTGCCAGCAGCCTGCGGGGGGGCGAGCAGTACTTC
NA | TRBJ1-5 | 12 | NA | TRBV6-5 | CASSPGGQPQHF | TGTGCCAGCAGCCCGGGGGGACAGCCCCAGCATTTT
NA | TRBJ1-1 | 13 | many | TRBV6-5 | CASNLQGSTEAFF | TGTGCCAGCAACCTACAGGGTAGCACTGAAGCTTTCTTT
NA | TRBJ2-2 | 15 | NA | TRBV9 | CASSVVQGNTGELFF | TGTGCCAGCAGCGTAGTACAGGGTAACACCGGGGAGCTGTTTTTT
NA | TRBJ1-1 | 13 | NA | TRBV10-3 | CAISEVRDTEAFF | TGTGCCATCTCGGAGGTAAGGGACACTGAAGCTTTCTTT
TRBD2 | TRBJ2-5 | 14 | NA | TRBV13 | CASISAGSGETQYF | TGTGCCAGCATCTCAGCGGGGAGCGGAGAGACCCAGTACTTC
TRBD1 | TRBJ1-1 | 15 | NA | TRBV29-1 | CSVLPGQGPAMGAFF | TGCAGCGTTCTACCGGGACAGGGTCCCGCAATGGGGGCTTTCTTT
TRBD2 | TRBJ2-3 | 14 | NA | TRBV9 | CASSGPGGPDTQYF | TGTGCCAGCAGCGGGCCGGGGGGTCCAGATACGCAGTATTTT
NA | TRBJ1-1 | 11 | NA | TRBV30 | CAWSGMGEAFF | TGTGCCTGGTCAGGGATGGGTGAAGCTTTCTTT
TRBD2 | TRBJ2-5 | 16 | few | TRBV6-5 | CASSYTGTSGQETQYF | TGTGCCAGCAGTTACACCGGGACTAGCGGACAAGAGACCCAGTACTTC
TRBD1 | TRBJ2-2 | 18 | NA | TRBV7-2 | CASSLRIGTGKFTGELFF | TGTGCCAGCAGCTTAAGAATCGGGACAGGGAAGTTCACCGGGGAGCTGTTTTTT
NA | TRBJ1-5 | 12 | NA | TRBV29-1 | CSAGGIGQPQHF | TGCAGCGCCGGGGGTATCGGTCAGCCCCAGCATTTT
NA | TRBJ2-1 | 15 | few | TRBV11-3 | CASSLGLLPYNEQFF | TGTGCCAGCAGCTTAGGACTTCTCCCCTACAATGAGCAGTTCTTC
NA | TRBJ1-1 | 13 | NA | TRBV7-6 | CASSPIREAEAFF | TGTGCCAGCAGCCCGATTCGGGAGGCAGAAGCTTTCTTT
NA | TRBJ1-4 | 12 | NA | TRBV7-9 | CASSLLNEKLFF | TGTGCCAGCAGCCTACTAAATGAAAAACTGTTTTTT
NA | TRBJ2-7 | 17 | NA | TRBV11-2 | CASSGPGLSTSTYEQYF | TGTGCCAGCAGCGGACCGGGACTTTCGACTTCCACCTACGAGCAGTACTTC
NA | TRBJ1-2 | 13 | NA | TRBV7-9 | CASSSQGSWGYTF | TGTGCCAGCAGCTCACAGGGATCCTGGGGCTACACCTTC
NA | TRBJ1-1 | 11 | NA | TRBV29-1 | CSACKGAEAFF | TGCAGCGCCTGTAAAGGGGCTGAAGCTTTCTTT
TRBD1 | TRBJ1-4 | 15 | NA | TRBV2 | CASSGGGLANEKLFF | TGTGCCAGCAGTGGAGGGGGCTTGGCTAATGAAAAACTGTTTTTT
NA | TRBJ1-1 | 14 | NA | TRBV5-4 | CASSLERLNTEAFF | TGTGCCAGCAGCTTAGAACGGTTGAACACTGAAGCTTTCTTT
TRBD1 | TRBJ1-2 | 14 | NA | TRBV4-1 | CASSHFDRVYGYTF | TGCGCCAGCAGCCATTTCGACAGGGTCTATGGCTACACCTTC
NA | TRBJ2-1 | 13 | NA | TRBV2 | CASIGQTYNEQFF | TGTGCCAGCATTGGGCAGACCTACAATGAGCAGTTCTTC
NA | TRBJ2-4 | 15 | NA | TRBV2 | CASSEGPSAKNIQYF | TGTGCCAGCAGTGAAGGGCCGTCAGCCAAAAACATTCAGTACTTC
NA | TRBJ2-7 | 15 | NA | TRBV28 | CASSSFHRDSYEQYF | TGTGCCAGCAGTTCCTTCCACAGGGACTCCTACGAGCAGTACTTC
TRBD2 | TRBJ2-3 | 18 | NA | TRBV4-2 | CASSQDGSSSGVGDTQYF | TGTGCCAGCAGCCAAGATGGAAGTTCTAGCGGGGTGGGGGATACGCAGTATTTT
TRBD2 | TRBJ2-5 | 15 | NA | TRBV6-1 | CASPRLAGYQETQYF | TGTGCCAGCCCGCGACTAGCGGGGTACCAAGAGACCCAGTACTTC
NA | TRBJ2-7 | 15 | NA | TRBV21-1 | CASSTEKQGYHEQYF | TGTGCCAGCAGCACGGAGAAGCAGGGATACCACGAGCAGTACTTC
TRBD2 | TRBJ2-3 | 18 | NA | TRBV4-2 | CAGRPRAGGVISTDTQYF | TGTGCCGGCCGACCGAGGGCGGGGGGCGTAATTAGCACAGATACGCAGTATTTT
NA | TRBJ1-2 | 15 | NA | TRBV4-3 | CASSPVSDGDYVYTF | TGCGCCAGCAGTCCCGTCTCAGACGGGGACTATGTCTACACCTTC
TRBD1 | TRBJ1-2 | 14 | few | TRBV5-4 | CASLPGTGGGGYTF | TGTGCCAGCCTTCCCGGGACAGGGGGTGGGGGCTACACCTTC
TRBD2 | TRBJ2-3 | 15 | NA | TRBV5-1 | CASSLAGEGTDTQYF | TGCGCCAGCAGCTTGGCCGGGGAGGGTACAGATACGCAGTATTTT
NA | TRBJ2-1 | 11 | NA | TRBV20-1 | CSARDRSEQFF | TGCAGTGCTAGAGATCGGAGTGAGCAGTTCTTC
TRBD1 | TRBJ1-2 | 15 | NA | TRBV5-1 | CASSGGQGIDYGYTF | TGCGCCAGCAGCGGTGGACAGGGGATAGACTATGGCTACACCTTC
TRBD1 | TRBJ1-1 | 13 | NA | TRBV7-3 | CASSLTGADEAFF | TGTGCCAGCAGCCTAACAGGGGCGGATGAAGCTTTCTTT
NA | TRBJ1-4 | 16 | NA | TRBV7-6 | CASSLLQGESNEKLFF | TGTGCCAGCAGCCTCCTCCAAGGGGAATCTAATGAAAAACTGTTTTTT
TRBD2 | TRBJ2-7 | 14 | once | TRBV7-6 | CASGLAGDTYEQYF | TGTGCCAGCGGACTAGCGGGTGATACCTACGAGCAGTACTTC
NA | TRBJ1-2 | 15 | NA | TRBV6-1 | CASSVFSVENYGYTF | TGTGCCAGCAGTGTCTTTTCGGTGGAGAACTATGGCTACACCTTC
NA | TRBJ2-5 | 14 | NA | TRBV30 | CAWSVGSGVGTQYF | TGTGCCTGGAGTGTAGGGTCGGGGGTAGGGACCCAGTACTTC
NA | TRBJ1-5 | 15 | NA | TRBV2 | CASSRQTYSNQPQHF | TGTGCCAGCAGTAGGCAGACATATAGCAATCAGCCCCAGCATTTT
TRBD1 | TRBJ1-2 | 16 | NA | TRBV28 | CASTVNRDRGGFGYTF | TGTGCCAGCACCGTAAACCGGGACAGGGGAGGGTTTGGCTACACCTTC
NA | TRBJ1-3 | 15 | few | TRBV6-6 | CASTAHRTAGNTIYF | TGTGCCAGCACCGCCCACCGTACAGCTGGAAACACCATATATTTT
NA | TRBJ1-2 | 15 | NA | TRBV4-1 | CASSHVGAPEYGYTF | TGCGCCAGCAGCCATGTGGGGGCCCCGGAATACGGCTACACCTTC
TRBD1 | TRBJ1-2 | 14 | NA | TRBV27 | CASSFGTGDYGYTF | TGTGCCAGCAGTTTCGGGACAGGGGACTATGGCTACACCTTC
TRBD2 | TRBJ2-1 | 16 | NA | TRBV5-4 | CASSPPPSGGSNEQFF | TGTGCCAGCAGCCCGCCGCCTAGCGGGGGTAGCAATGAGCAGTTCTTC
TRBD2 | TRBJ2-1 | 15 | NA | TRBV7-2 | CASSYISGGANEQFF | TGTGCCAGCAGCTATATTAGCGGGGGGGCAAATGAGCAGTTCTTC
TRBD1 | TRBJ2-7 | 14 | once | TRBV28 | CASSLHRGPGEQYF | TGTGCCAGCAGTTTACACAGGGGGCCGGGCGAGCAGTACTTC
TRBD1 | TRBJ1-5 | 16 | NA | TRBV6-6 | CAPRETGARSNQPQHF | TGTGCCCCGCGGGAGACAGGGGCGAGGAGCAATCAGCCCCAGCATTTT
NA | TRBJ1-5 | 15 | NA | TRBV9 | CASSVGPNSNQPQHF | TGTGCCAGCAGCGTAGGGCCGAATAGCAATCAGCCCCAGCATTTT
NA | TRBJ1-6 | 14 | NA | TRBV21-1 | CASTPTTANSPLHF | TGTGCCAGCACTCCAACCACCGCGAATTCACCCCTCCACTTT
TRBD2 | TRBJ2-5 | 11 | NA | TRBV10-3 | CAISERGEQYF | TGTGCCATCAGTGAGCGGGGGGAGCAGTACTTC
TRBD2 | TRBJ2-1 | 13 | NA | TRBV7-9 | CASSLAGVNEQFF | TGTGCCAGCAGTCTAGCGGGGGTAAATGAGCAGTTCTTC